These T cell receptor beta chains were read from a single sample in a study of control samples from healthy donors and cancer patients. Clones were sequenced by immunoSEQ multiplex PCR, and TCRdb holds only the in-frame ones, with some missing. The sample yields over 100,000 clones, 90% to 95% seen once. Sequencing was done on a sample of blood. The receptors stem from a woman aged 18-29 years in good health. The CDR3 runs from the conserved cysteine through the conserved F or W. The D gene is left open where the match is weak. Not all rows give a size; the values are once, few, many and, for expanded clones, a class.

clone size,D gene,V gene,J gene,CDR3 protein,CDR3 DNA
-,TRBD1,TRBV9,TRBJ2-4,CASSAQGQVDIQYF,TGTGCCAGCAGCGCTCAGGGACAGGTAGACATTCAGTACTTC
-,-,TRBV11-2,TRBJ2-7,CASSLARAGENYEQYF,TGTGCCAGCAGCTTAGCTAGGGCAGGAGAAAACTACGAGCAGTACTTC
-,TRBD2,TRBV3-1/TRBV3-2,TRBJ2-3,CASSQKSGGGTDTQYF,TGTGCCAGCAGCCAAAAGAGCGGGGGCGGGACAGATACGCAGTATTTT
-,TRBD1,TRBV11-2,TRBJ1-2,CASSLLRGLIGYGYTF,TGTGCCAGCAGCTTACTGAGGGGGCTAATTGGGTATGGCTACACCTTC
-,-,TRBV6-4,TRBJ1-2,CASSLHYLFNYGYTF,TGTGCCAGCAGTTTACACTATCTCTTCAACTATGGCTACACCTTC
-,-,TRBV6-1,TRBJ1-2,CASTTMDISSYTF,TGTGCCAGCACTACTATGGACATCTCGAGCTACACCTTC
-,TRBD2,TRBV7-3,TRBJ2-7,CASSRSGGNNEQYF,TGTGCCAGCAGCCGCAGCGGGGGGAACAACGAGCAGTACTTC
-,-,TRBV28,TRBJ1-4,CASFEGGPANEKLFF,TGTGCCAGCTTTGAGGGGGGGCCGGCTAATGAAAAACTGTTTTTT
-,-,TRBV27,TRBJ1-5,CASSSHPSRGRNQPQHF,TGTGCCAGCAGTTCCCACCCTTCACGGGGGCGGAATCAGCCCCAGCATTTT
-,TRBD1,TRBV18,TRBJ1-5,CASPHWLLQGQGVSNQPQHF,TGTGCCAGCCCTCACTGGTTGTTGCAGGGGCAGGGGGTTAGCAATCAGCCCCAGCATTTT
-,-,TRBV5-1,TRBJ2-1,CASSLGGSSYNEQFF,TGCGCCAGCAGCTTAGGAGGGAGCTCCTACAATGAGCAGTTCTTC
-,-,TRBV6-1,TRBJ1-5,CASSASIAGQSRQPQHF,TGTGCCAGCAGTGCGTCCATTGCCGGACAGAGTAGGCAGCCCCAGCATTTT
-,-,TRBV2,TRBJ2-5,CASSTGSETQYF,TGTGCCAGCAGTACAGGGTCGGAGACCCAGTACTTC
-,-,TRBV24-1,TRBJ1-5,CATSGHASNQPQHF,TGTGCCACCAGCGGACATGCTAGCAATCAGCCCCAGCATTTT
-,TRBD1,TRBV13,TRBJ1-2,CASSPTGDRSTNYGYTF,TGTGCCAGCAGCCCCACCGGGGACAGGAGCACTAACTATGGCTACACCTTC
-,-,TRBV4-3,TRBJ2-7,CASSQETFSGYEQYF,TGCGCCAGCAGCCAAGAAACGTTTTCGGGTTACGAGCAGTACTTC
-,TRBD1,TRBV6-1,TRBJ2-2,CASSVAGGTAGELFF,TGTGCCAGCAGTGTAGCAGGGGGCACAGCCGGGGAGCTGTTTTTT
-,-,TRBV28,TRBJ1-2,CASSFHEANYGYTF,TGTGCCAGCAGTTTCCACGAAGCTAACTATGGCTACACCTTC
once,-,TRBV13,TRBJ2-5,CASSRYQSGRETQYF,TGTGCCAGCAGCCGATATCAAAGCGGTAGAGAGACCCAGTACTTC
-,TRBD1,TRBV5-5,TRBJ1-2,CASSRGTGDYGYTF,TGTGCCAGCAGCCGCGGGACAGGGGACTATGGCTACACCTTC
-,-,TRBV28,TRBJ2-7,CASSFTGTFYEQYF,TGTGCCAGCAGTTTTACAGGGACCTTCTACGAGCAGTACTTC
-,-,TRBV6-1,TRBJ2-3,CASSEGRATDTQYF,TGTGCCAGCAGTGAAGGGAGGGCCACAGATACGCAGTATTTT
-,-,TRBV5-1,TRBJ1-5,CASPRGQPQHF,TGCGCCAGCCCGAGGGGGCAGCCCCAGCATTTT
-,TRBD1,TRBV3-1/TRBV3-2,TRBJ1-1,CASSQGTGEWTEAFF,TGTGCCAGCAGCCAAGGAACAGGGGAGTGGACTGAAGCTTTCTTT